This T cell receptor (beta chain) was sequenced in a study of blood T cell repertoires in COVID-19. Study at large: Spain, Italy and the United States supplied samples that represented acute and convalescent COVID-19.

The J segment lost 5 bases and the V segment lost 6 bases, leaving 9 bases of the junction unmatched. Per germline, CDR1 GTSNPN and CDR2 SVGIG (reference sequence). This CDR3 is built from 13 residues. Here immunoSEQ multiplex PCR was the method, and the copy in TCRdb shows in-frame clones only, minus some. The sample lists 150,000 or so clones, roughly 85% occurring once. Sequenced sample: peripheral blood. The chain employs TRBV30 and TRBJ1-1; 7 bases agree with TRBD1. The sequence came from a woman aged 55-75 years with COVID-19, enrolled during active disease. The DNA for the CDR3 is TGTGCCTGTAACAGGGGAGGTGGGACTGAAGCTTTCTTT. This encodes CACNRGGGTEAFF.